These 23 T cell receptor beta chains were sequenced from one sample in a study of CD8+ T cells in alopecia areata. In each case, RNA was isolated and then reverse transcribed into cDNA as the sequencing template. TCRdb keeps only in-frame clones here, not all; method: immunoSEQ multiplex PCR. The sample records 190,000 or so clones, around 56% being singletons. The sample's treatment: oral pan-JAK inhibitor, 5-10 mg twice daily. Sequences were derived from CD4+ T cells sorted from blood, sampled at week 4, from a patient treated with tofacitinib. The receptors shown here come from a human donor with alopecia areata.

The chain has TRBV4-2 and TRBJ1-1; D uncertain. Germline CDR1 reads LGHNA; CDR2 reads YNFKEQ. Trimming shortened V by 0 bases and J by 4 bases, and 9 bases separated the two germline ends. CDR3 length equals 14 residues. The chain's CDR3 is CASSQDQLGTEAFF. CDR3 in DNA: TGTGCCAGCAGCCAAGATCAGTTAGGCACTGAAGCTTTCTTT.

The rearrangement links TRBV30 to TRBJ1-3, with D uncertain. The V gene lost 0 bases and the J gene lost 0 bases, with 12 bases spanning the gap. CDR3 size: 16 residues. CDR1 and CDR2 (germline): GTSNPN, SVGIG (reference sequence). The DNA for the CDR3 is TGTGCCTGGAGTGTAGGGAGGACGAGCTCTGGAAACACCATATATTTT. The encoded protein is CAWSVGRTSSGNTIYF.

The CDR3 sequence is CASSDGRADTF. In DNA, the CDR3 is TGTGCCAGCAGCGACGGCAGGGCTGACACCTTC. The V call is TRBV6-5, the J call TRBJ1-2, with D possibly TRBD1 on 5 matching bases. V was trimmed by 6 bases and J by 12 bases, leaving 14 bases between them. The CDR3 sequence is 11 residues long. From germline, CDR1 is MNHEY and CDR2 SVGAGI.

The chain's CDR3 is CASSRTGSNYGYTF. CDR3 DNA: TGTGCCAGCAGTCGGACAGGTTCTAACTATGGCTACACCTTC. The chain is built from TRBV6-5 and TRBJ1-2; 7 nucleotides align to TRBD1. Germline CDR1 and CDR2: MNHEY and SVGAGI. This CDR3 is 14 amino acids long. Trimming cost V 5 bases and J 0 bases; bases outside gene matches: 3.

V and J are TRBV30 and TRBJ1-2; 8 bases agree with TRBD1. V shed 2 bases, J shed 4 bases, and the junction held 12 bases outside the gene matches. Germline CDR1 is GTSNPN and CDR2 is SVGIG (reference sequence). The CDR3 contains 16 residues. CDR3 loop: CAWSPTTGVDSYGYTF. DNA for the CDR3: TGTGCCTGGAGTCCGACGACAGGGGTGGATTCCTATGGCTACACCTTC.

This clone turned up a few times. The chain has TRBV28 and TRBJ1-6, with a tentative D call TRBD1 (6 bases). Per germline, CDR1 MDHEN and CDR2 SYDVKM. The CDR3 is made up of 15 amino acids. V was cut by 6 bases and J by 10 bases, with 19 bases left in between. CDR3 residues: CASRPLRGGGSPLHF. Here the CDR3 DNA reads TGTGCCAGCAGACCTCTCCGAGGGGGAGGGTCACCCCTCCACTTT.

The chain couples TRBV7-2 to TRBJ2-2; the D is unclear. The CDR3 runs 13 residues. V was trimmed by 8 bases and J by 0 bases, leaving 7 bases between them. Germline loops: CDR1 SGHTA, CDR2 FQGNSA. The CDR3: CASALTNTGELFF. The CDR3 region has the DNA TGTGCCAGCGCCCTCACGAACACCGGGGAGCTGTTTTTT. The complete variable domain, with remaining parts taken from reference TRBV7-2 and TRBJ2-2, reads GAGVSQSPSNKVTEKGKDVELRCDPISGHTALYWYRQSLGQGLEFLIYFQGNSAPDKSGLPSDRFSAERTGGSVSTLTIQRTQQEDSAVYLCASALTNTGELFFGEGSRLTVL.

CDR3 nucleotides: TGTGCCTGGAAATCCCGATTAGGGGAATATACGCAGTATTTT. Translation gives CAWKSRLGEYTQYF. The chain links TRBV30 to TRBJ2-3, with a tentative D call TRBD1 (5 bases). V was shortened by 4 bases and J by 7 bases, with 18 bases between the two germline ends. CDR1 GTSNPN and CDR2 SVGIG come from the germline V gene (reference sequence). This CDR3 has 14 amino acids. Using reference TRBV30 and TRBJ2-3 for the parts outside the CDR3, the full variable domain is SQTIHQWPATLVQPVGSPLSLECTVEGTSNPNLYWYRQAAGRGLQLLFYSVGIGQISSEVPQNLSASRPQDRQFILSSKKLLLSDSGFYLCAWKSRLGEYTQYFGPGTRLTVL.

About this clone itself: At one of its ends the junction is not consistent with the germline gene, which may arise from a read error. The gene calls are TRBV6-1 and TRBJ2-7; 9 nucleotides agree with TRBD2. This CDR3 is 11 amino acids long. Per the germline V gene, CDR1 is MNHNS and CDR2 is SASEGT. The CDR3 DNA follows: TGTGCCAGCATGTTAGCGGGGGCCCAGGAATTC. It is translated as CASMLAGAQEF.

The chain is built from TRBV30 and TRBJ2-7; 7 bases agree with TRBD1. The germline gives CDR1 GTSNPN, CDR2 SVGIG (reference sequence). This CDR3 comprises 12 residues. V lost 5 bases, J lost 4 bases, and 5 bases stayed unmatched. CDR3: CAWDRDGYEQYF. The CDR3 DNA reads TGTGCCTGGGACAGGGACGGATACGAGCAGTACTTC.

This clone has a handful of counts. The chain is built from TRBV5-1 and TRBJ2-5, with D perhaps assigned TRBD1 or TRBD2 (5 bases each). V dropped 0 bases and J dropped 2 bases, with 14 bases sitting between them. Germline CDR1 is SGHRS and CDR2 is YFSETQ. CDR3 size: 16 residues. The chain's CDR3 is CASSLAGATPQETQYF. The CDR3 DNA is TGCGCCAGCAGCTTGGCCGGGGCTACCCCTCAAGAGACCCAGTACTTC.

The chain links TRBV28 to TRBJ2-6; weak D call: TRBD1 (6 bases). The CDR3 runs to 18 residues. Trimming shortened V by 1 base and J by 3 bases, and 16 bases separated the two germline ends. Germline lookup yields CDR1 MDHEN and CDR2 SYDVKM. The DNA of the CDR3 is TGTGCCAGCAGTTTATTTGGCCAGGGGTCCGGTGGGGCCAACGTCCTGACTTTC. Its translation: CASSLFGQGSGGANVLTF.

This clone was counted a few times. The junction does not match germline at one end; this may be a read error. This CDR3 is also generated by other DNA sequences in the sample. V usage is TRBV29-1 and J usage is TRBJ1-1; 8 bases align to TRBD1. CDR1 is SQVTM, CDR2 ANQGSEA, per germline. This CDR3 region has 12 residues. This CDR3 reads CSVRQGNTEAFF. For the CDR3, the DNA is TGCAGCGTTCGACAGGGGAACACTGAAGCCTTCTTT. Full variable domain (missing parts from reference TRBV29-1 and TRBJ1-1): SAVISQKPSRDICQRGTSLTIQCQVDSQVTMMFWYRQQPGQSLTLIATANQGSEATYESGFVIDKFPISRPNLTFSTLTVSNMSPEDSSIYLCSVRQGNTEAFFGQGTRLTVV.

This rearrangement joins TRBV7-2 to TRBJ2-7; D gene ambiguous. Trimming cost V 5 bases and J 6 bases, with 11 bases left between them. Per germline, CDR1 SGHTA and CDR2 FQGNSA. The CDR3 spans 12 residues. The CDR3 DNA follows: TGTGCCAGCAGCACCAGGATACTCGAGCAGTACTTC. Translation: CASSTRILEQYF.

The chain uses TRBV7-8 and TRBJ2-1, with D possibly TRBD1 on 6 matching bases. V was trimmed by 6 bases and J by 0 bases, leaving 9 bases between them. Germline loops: CDR1 SGHVS, CDR2 FQNEAQ. This CDR3 region has 14 residues. The CDR3 sequence: CASSRGSSYNEQFF. CDR3 DNA: TGTGCCAGCAGTAGGGGGAGCTCCTACAATGAGCAGTTCTTC.

The chain links TRBV30 to TRBJ1-2; D perhaps matches TRBD1 (5 bases). Germline V lookup: CDR1 GTSNPN, CDR2 SVGIG (reference sequence). The V end was cut by 3 bases, the J end by 4 bases, with 18 bases between. CDR3 length: 15 residues. CDR3 nucleotide sequence: TGTGCCTGGAGGGGACCCCTGGAAGGTATCTATGGCTACACCTTC. Translating it yields CAWRGPLEGIYGYTF.

This clone was picked up a small number of times. This chain links TRBV7-6 with TRBJ2-5; no definite D call. V lost 4 bases to trimming and J lost 5 bases, with 8 bases between them. The CDR3 has 12 residues. Looked up from germline, CDR1 is SGHVS and CDR2 is FNYEAQ. For the CDR3, the DNA is TGTGCCAGCAGCTCCCGTACGGAGACCCAGTACTTC. This gives the protein CASSSRTETQYF.

The genes are TRBV4-1 and TRBJ2-7; TRBD2 matches 8 bases. CDR1 and CDR2 (germline): MGHRA, YSYEKL. The CDR3 has 15 amino acids. V dropped 3 bases and J dropped 2; count of bases not matched to a gene: 6. The CDR3, as DNA: TGCGCCAGCAGCCACGCAACGGGACTAGCCTACGAGCAGTACTTC. Translation: CASSHATGLAYEQYF.

The gene calls are TRBV11-1 and TRBJ1-2; D remains ambiguous. Germline CDR1 is SGHAT and CDR2 is FQDESV (reference sequence). The germline V and J ends were trimmed by 3 bases and 2 bases, with 7 bases remaining between them. The CDR3 covers 13 residues. This chain's CDR3 is CASSFGLNYGYTF. CDR3 nucleotide sequence: TGTGCCAGCAGCTTTGGACTGAACTATGGCTACACCTTC. The full variable domain, rest sourced from reference TRBV11-1 and TRBJ1-2, is EAEVAQSPRYKITEKSQAVAFWCDPISGHATLYWYRQILGQGPELLVQFQDESVVDDSQLPKDRFSAERLKGVDSTLKIQPAELGDSAMYLCASSFGLNYGYTFGSGTRLTVV.

This clone occurred once. V usage is TRBV7-3 and J usage is TRBJ2-3, with 7 bases fitting TRBD1. Germline CDR1 and CDR2: SGHTA and FQGTGA. This CDR3 comprises 12 residues. Trimming cost V 11 bases and J 4 bases; bases outside gene matches: 6. In nucleotides, the CDR3 is TGTGCCTTTGCGACAGGGTCAGATACGCAGTATTTT. Protein product: CAFATGSDTQYF.

This clone was found a few times. The genes are TRBV5-6 and TRBJ1-1; D is perhaps TRBD1 (5 bases). The CDR3 length is 17 residues. V was trimmed by 4 bases and J by 0 bases, leaving 19 bases between them. Germline V CDR1 and CDR2: SGHDT, YYEEEE. The CDR3 spells CASSPSGASMMNTEAFF. In nucleotides, the CDR3 is TGTGCCAGCAGCCCCTCCGGGGCCTCAATGATGAACACTGAAGCTTTCTTT. The whole variable domain, filled in from reference TRBV5-6 and TRBJ1-1, reads DAGVTQSPTHLIKTRGQQVTLRCSPKSGHDTVSWYQQALGQGPQFIFQYYEEEERQRGNFPDRFSGHQFPNYSSELNVNALLLGDSALYLCASSPSGASMMNTEAFFGQGTRLTVV.

V is TRBV30 and J is TRBJ2-2; D remains unclear. Germline V gene data show CDR1 as GTSNPN and CDR2 as SVGIG (reference sequence). The CDR3 is 15 residues long. Trimming pared 2 bases from V and 0 bases from J, leaving 10 bases between. The CDR3 reads CAWSPRTPNTGELFF. The CDR3 DNA follows: TGTGCCTGGAGTCCACGGACCCCGAACACCGGGGAGCTGTTTTTT.

The chain links TRBV30 to TRBJ2-5; no reliable D call. Trimming took off 8 bases at V and 5 bases at J, with 15 bases between the two ends. The CDR3 covers 12 residues. Germline V gene lookup returns CDR1 GTSNPN and CDR2 SVGIG (reference sequence). The CDR3 loop is CAQFGVGETQYF. In DNA form, the CDR3 reads TGTGCCCAATTTGGGGTAGGCGAGACCCAGTACTTC.